This note documents a single T cell receptor (beta chain) sequence. What it binds is not known. This record comes from a study of T-cell memory formation after mild COVID-19. Findings and limits, study-wide: The appearance of some responding clones in pre-infection memory suggested that cross-reactive memory joined. CD4+ contracting clones were mainly CM and EM; CD8+ ones, EMRA.

In germline, CDR1 is DFQATT, CDR2 SNEGSKA (reference sequence). V gave up 5 bases and J gave up 5 bases, with 13 bases separating them. The CDR3 is 13 residues long. TCR alpha and TCR beta cDNA libraries with sample barcodes and UMIs came from 5'RACE using constant-segment primers. MiXCR was run by TCRdb on the 5' RACE reads, yielding one entry per CDR3 protein. The sample shows about 560,000 distinct CDR3 sequences, less than 25% of them seen only once. The sample taken for sequencing was PBMCs or a T cell subset sorted from them (not recorded which). V and J are TRBV20-1 and TRBJ2-1; no firm D call. The clonotype comes from an adult woman who had mild COVID-19 (a few samples of this study predate the infection). Cell type and time point are not known. The CDR3 protein is CSAPSRLDNEQFF. CDR3 sequence (DNA): TGCAGTGCTCCCTCTAGGCTGGACAATGAGCAGTTCTTC.